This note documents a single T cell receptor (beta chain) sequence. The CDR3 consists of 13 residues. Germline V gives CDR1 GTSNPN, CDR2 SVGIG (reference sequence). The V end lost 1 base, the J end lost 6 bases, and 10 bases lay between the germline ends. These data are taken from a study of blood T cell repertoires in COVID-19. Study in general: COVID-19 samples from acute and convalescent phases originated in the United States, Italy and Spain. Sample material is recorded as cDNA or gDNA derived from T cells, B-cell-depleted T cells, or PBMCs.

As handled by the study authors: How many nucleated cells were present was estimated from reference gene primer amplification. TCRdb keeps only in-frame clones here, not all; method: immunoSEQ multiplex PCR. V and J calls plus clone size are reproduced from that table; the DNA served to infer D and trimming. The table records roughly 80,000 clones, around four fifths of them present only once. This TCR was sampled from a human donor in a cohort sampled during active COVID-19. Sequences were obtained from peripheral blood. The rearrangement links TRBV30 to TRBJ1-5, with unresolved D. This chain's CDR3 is CAWSDIGSQPQHF. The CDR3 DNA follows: TGTGCCTGGAGTGATATCGGGAGTCAGCCCCAGCATTTT.